Each of the 13 T cell receptor beta chains below was sequenced from the same sample in a study of response to subunit inactivated influenza vaccine. TCRdb passed the RT-PCR reads through MiXCR, listing each CDR3 protein once. The sample holds hundreds of thousands of distinct CDR3 sequences, roughly 14% seen once. Sequences were derived from PBMCs from blood, sampled 14 to 15 days before vaccination. The receptors derive from a man in his fifties who received an inactivated influenza vaccine.

This clonotype was found a few times. The V call is TRBV12-3 or TRBV12-4, the J call TRBJ2-5; D is ambiguous. V shed 5 bases and J shed 5 bases, with 18 bases lying between them. CDR3 length: 15 amino acids. The CDR3 here is CASSPYPPPQETQYF. CDR3 sequence (DNA): TGTGCCAGCAGTCCATACCCCCCTCCCCAGGAGACCCAGTACTTC.

This clonotype has at least ten counts. The chain is built from TRBV15 and TRBJ1-6; D might be TRBD1 (5 bases). Germline CDR1 LNHNV, CDR2 YYDKDF (reference sequence). This CDR3 region has 15 residues. Trimming took off 0 bases at V and 8 bases at J, with 11 bases between the two ends. This CDR3 is CATSRDRQGYSPLHF. The CDR3 coding sequence is TGTGCCACCAGCAGAGATCGGCAGGGTTATTCACCCCTCCACTTT.

A single count supports this clonotype. The chain uses TRBV28 and TRBJ1-2, with D possibly TRBD1 on 6 matching bases. Germline loops: CDR1 MDHEN, CDR2 SYDVKM. The CDR3 is made up of 14 amino acids. V was trimmed by 6 bases and J by 8 bases, leaving 19 bases between them. The CDR3 loop is CASRPMGGEKGYTF. The CDR3 nucleotides read TGTGCCAGCAGGCCAATGGGGGGCGAGAAGGGCTACACCTTC.

This clonotype has just a few counts. The chain uses TRBV6-2 or TRBV6-3 and TRBJ2-3; possible D gene TRBD2, 6 bases. Trimming shortened V by 0 bases and J by 2 bases, and 12 bases separated the two germline ends. This CDR3 is built from 16 residues. Germline lookup yields CDR1 MNHEY and CDR2 SVGEGT. The CDR3, as DNA: TGTGCCAGCAGTTACTCGACGGCGGGACCCACAGATACGCAGTATTTT. It is translated as CASSYSTAGPTDTQYF.

This chain links TRBV27 with TRBJ2-2, with TRBD2 as a possible D gene (6 bases). The germline V gene encodes CDR1 MNHEY and CDR2 SMNVEV (reference sequence). V was pared by 8 bases and J by 4 bases, with 17 bases between. This CDR3 spans 15 amino acids. CDR3 residues: CASLPSGGGTGELFF. CDR3 bases: TGTGCCAGCCTCCCTTCCGGGGGAGGCACCGGGGAGCTGTTTTTT.

There are many counts of this clonotype. The CDR3 DNA is TGTGCCAGCAGCCCCCGGGACAGGGGGTATGGTGAGCAGTTCTTC. Amino acid sequence: CASSPRDRGYGEQFF. The chain combines TRBV3-1 with TRBJ2-1; the match to TRBD1 covers 11 bases. The CDR3 totals 15 residues. From germline, CDR1 is LGHDT and CDR2 YNNKEL (reference sequence). With V trimmed by 4 bases and J by 9 bases, 8 bases remained unmatched.

This chain links TRBV28 with TRBJ2-5; D is perhaps TRBD2 (5 bases). V was shortened by 5 bases and J by 2 bases, with 21 bases between the two germline ends. The germline V gene encodes CDR1 MDHEN and CDR2 SYDVKM. There are 17 residues in the CDR3. The CDR3 coding sequence is TGTGCCAGCAGTAGACAAGTGCGGGTGCGGCTACAAGAGACCCAGTACTTC. Translated: CASSRQVRVRLQETQYF.

This clonotype showed up just a few times. The chain joins TRBV7-3 to TRBJ2-1, with 7 bases fitting TRBD2. V lost 1 base and J lost 2; bases outside the gene matches: 5. The germline V gene encodes CDR1 SGHTA and CDR2 FQGTGA. CDR3 length: 16 amino acids. The CDR3 coding sequence is TGTGCCAGCAGCTTAAACCTTGGACTAGCCTACAATGAGCAGTTCTTC. Amino acid sequence: CASSLNLGLAYNEQFF. The variable domain in full, completed from reference TRBV7-3 and TRBJ2-1, reads GAGVSQTPSNKVTEKGKYVELRCDPISGHTALYWYRQSLGQGPEFLIYFQGTGAADDSGLPNDRFFAVRPEGSVSTLKIQRTERGDSAVYLCASSLNLGLAYNEQFFGPGTRLTVL.

The rearrangement links TRBV9 to TRBJ1-1; 7 bases are shared with TRBD1. Per germline, CDR1 SGDLS and CDR2 YYNGEE. J gave up 4 bases and V 3 bases, and 6 bases lay outside the gene matches. This CDR3 is 14 amino acids long. The CDR3 coding sequence is TGTGCCAGCAGCGCACAGGGGAGGGTCACTGAAGCTTTCTTT. As protein: CASSAQGRVTEAFF.

In this sample, this clonotype turned up many times. The rearrangement uses TRBV12-3 or TRBV12-4 and TRBJ2-7; D may be TRBD1 (6 bases). This CDR3 spans 13 amino acids. Trimming removed 7 bases at V and 13 bases at J, with 23 bases between. DNA of the CDR3: TGTGCCAGCACTGACCTCTCGGGACAAGCGTTTTACTTC. Translated: CASTDLSGQAFYF.

This clonotype came up many times. This chain uses TRBV12-3 or TRBV12-4 with TRBJ1-2, with 8 bases fitting TRBD1. The V and J ends lost 6 bases and 7 bases, in that order; junction bases with no gene match: 1. The CDR3 sequence is 11 residues long. CDR3 in amino acids: CASRTGVGYTF. CDR3 DNA sequence: TGTGCCAGCAGGACAGGGGTTGGCTACACCTTC.

This clonotype was seen more than once but under ten times. The chain employs TRBV29-1 and TRBJ2-1, with D possibly TRBD2 on 5 matching bases. The CDR3 loop spans 14 amino acids. The V end lost 6 bases, the J end lost 2 bases, and 14 bases lay between the germline ends. Germline V gene sequence: CDR1 SQVTM, CDR2 ANQGSEA. The CDR3 DNA is TGCAGCGTGGCCGACTATACTCCCTACAATGAGCAGTTCTTC. Translating it yields CSVADYTPYNEQFF.

The sample holds a few counts of this clonotype. The chain recombines TRBV7-9 with TRBJ2-1, with a weak D call TRBD2 (5 bases). In germline, CDR1 is SEHNR, CDR2 FQNEAQ (reference sequence). Trimming shortened V by 0 bases and J by 8 bases, and 11 bases separated the two germline ends. The CDR3 has 14 amino acids. CDR3 protein: CASSLALETHEQFF. The CDR3 nucleotides read TGTGCCAGCAGCTTAGCACTAGAAACTCATGAGCAGTTCTTC. Using reference TRBV7-9 and TRBJ2-1 for the parts outside the CDR3, the full variable domain is DTGVSQNPRHKITKRGQNVTFRCDPISEHNRLYWYRQTLGQGPEFLTYFQNEAQLEKSRLLSDRFSAERPKGSFSTLEIQRTEQGDSAMYLCASSLALETHEQFFGPGTRLTVL.